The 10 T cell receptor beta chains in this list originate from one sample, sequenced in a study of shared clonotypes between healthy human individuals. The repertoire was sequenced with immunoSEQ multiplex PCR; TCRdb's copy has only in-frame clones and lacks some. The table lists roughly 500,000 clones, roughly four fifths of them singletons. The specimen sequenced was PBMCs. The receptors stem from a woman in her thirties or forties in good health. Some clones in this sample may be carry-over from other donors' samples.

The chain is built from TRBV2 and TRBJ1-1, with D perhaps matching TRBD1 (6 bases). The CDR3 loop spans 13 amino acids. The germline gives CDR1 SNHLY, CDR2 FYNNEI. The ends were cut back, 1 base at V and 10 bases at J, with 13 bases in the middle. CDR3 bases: TGTGCCAGCAGTGAAGAATGGGGGGGGCGAGCTTTCTTT. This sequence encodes CASSEEWGGRAFF.

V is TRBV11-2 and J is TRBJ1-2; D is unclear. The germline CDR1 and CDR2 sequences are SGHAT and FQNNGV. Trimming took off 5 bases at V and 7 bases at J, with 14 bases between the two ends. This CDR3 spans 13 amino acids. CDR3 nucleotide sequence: TGTGCCAGCAGCCCGGAGAGGGTGGGTGGCTACACCTTC. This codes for CASSPERVGGYTF.

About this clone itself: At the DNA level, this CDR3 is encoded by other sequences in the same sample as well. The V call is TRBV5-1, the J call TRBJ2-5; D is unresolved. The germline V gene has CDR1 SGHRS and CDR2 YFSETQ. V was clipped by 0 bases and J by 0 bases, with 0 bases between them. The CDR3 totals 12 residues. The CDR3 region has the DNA TGCGCCAGCAGCTTGGACCAAGAGACCCAGTACTTC. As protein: CASSLDQETQYF. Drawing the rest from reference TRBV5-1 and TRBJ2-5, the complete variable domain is KAGVTQTPRYLIKTRGQQVTLSCSPISGHRSVSWYQQTPGQGLQFLFEYFSETQRNKGNFPGRFSGRQFSNSRSEMNVSTLELGDSALYLCASSLDQETQYFGPGTRLLVL.

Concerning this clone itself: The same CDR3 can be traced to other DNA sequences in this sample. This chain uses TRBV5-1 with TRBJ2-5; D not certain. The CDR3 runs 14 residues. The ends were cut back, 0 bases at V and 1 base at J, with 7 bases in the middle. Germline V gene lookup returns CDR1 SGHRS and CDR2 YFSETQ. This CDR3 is CASSLGQIQETQYF. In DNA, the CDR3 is TGCGCCAGCAGCTTGGGGCAGATCCAAGAGACCCAGTACTTC.

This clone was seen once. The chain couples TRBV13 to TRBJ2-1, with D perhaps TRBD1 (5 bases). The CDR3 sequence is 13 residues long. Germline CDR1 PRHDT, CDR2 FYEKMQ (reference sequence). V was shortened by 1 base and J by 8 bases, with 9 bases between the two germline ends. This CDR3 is CASSLAGKDEQFF. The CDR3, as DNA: TGTGCCAGCAGCTTAGCAGGGAAGGATGAGCAGTTCTTC.

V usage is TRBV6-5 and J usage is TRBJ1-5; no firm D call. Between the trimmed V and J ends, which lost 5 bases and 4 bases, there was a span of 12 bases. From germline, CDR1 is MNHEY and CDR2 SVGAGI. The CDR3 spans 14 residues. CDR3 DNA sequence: TGTGCCAGCAGTCCACTACCCCCTAATCAGCCCCAGCATTTT. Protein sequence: CASSPLPPNQPQHF.

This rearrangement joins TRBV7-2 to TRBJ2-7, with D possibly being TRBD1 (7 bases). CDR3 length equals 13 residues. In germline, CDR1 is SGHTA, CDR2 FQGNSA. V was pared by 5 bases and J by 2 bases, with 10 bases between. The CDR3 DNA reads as TGTGCCAGCAGCCAGGGGGGCGCCTACGAGCAGTACTTC. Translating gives CASSQGGAYEQYF.

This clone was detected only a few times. The CDR3 loop is CASSFFGDGNTIYF. CDR3 nucleotides: TGTGCCAGCAGCTTTTTTGGCGATGGAAACACCATATATTTT. The chain uses TRBV7-9 and TRBJ1-3; D gene unclear. The CDR3 consists of 14 residues. The V end lost 3 bases, the J end lost 3 bases, and 9 bases lay between the germline ends. CDR1 and CDR2 (germline): SEHNR, FQNEAQ (reference sequence).

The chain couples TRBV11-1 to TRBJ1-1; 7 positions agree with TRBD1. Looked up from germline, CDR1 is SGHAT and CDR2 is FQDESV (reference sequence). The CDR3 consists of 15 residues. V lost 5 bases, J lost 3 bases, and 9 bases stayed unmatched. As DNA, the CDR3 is TGTGCCAGCAGCCGACAGGGAAATTGGTACACTGAAGCTTTCTTT. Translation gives CASSRQGNWYTEAFF.

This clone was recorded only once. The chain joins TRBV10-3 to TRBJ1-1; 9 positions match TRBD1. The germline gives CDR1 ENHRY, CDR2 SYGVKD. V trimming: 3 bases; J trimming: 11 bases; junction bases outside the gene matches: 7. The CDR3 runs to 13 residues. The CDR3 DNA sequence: TGTGCCATCAGTGACACAGGGGGCGCGAGGGCTTTCTTT. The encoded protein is CAISDTGGARAFF.